This TCR beta chain was sequenced during a study of identical twins. Study findings and constraints: In zero-insertion analyses, partial confounding could arise from invariant MAIT and iNKT cells. Fewer insertions characterized abundant cord blood beta clonotypes, whereas memory repertoires showed none.

TCRdb redid the calling of the 5' RACE reads with MiXCR, one entry per CDR3 protein. The profile covers about 660,000 distinct CDR3 sequences, with 8% to 9% appearing a single time and around 0.98% taken by the ten largest. Trimming shortened V by 6 bases and J by 6 bases, and 13 bases separated the two germline ends. The CDR3 runs to 13 residues. Germline V gene data show CDR1 as MGHDK and CDR2 as SYGVNS. The sample holds a few counts of this clonotype. The antigen is undetermined. Another study also made use of these data, one on yellow fever vaccine responses in identical twins.

The sample consisted of PBMCs. The clonotype was recovered from a woman younger than 30 in good health. The chain recombines TRBV25-1 with TRBJ2-3; D is ambiguous. The CDR3 bases are TGTGCCAGCAGGCCTCCCTCTGTGGATACGCAGTATTTT. Amino acids: CASRPPSVDTQYF.